The 28 T cell receptor beta chains listed next were all sequenced from one sample in a study of regulatory T cells in long-lasting Graves disease. iRepertoire HTBI primers and Arm-PCR of CDR3 regions built TCR beta libraries. TCRdb re-called the multiplex PCR reads through MiXCR, storing one row per CDR3 protein. The profile covers hundreds of thousands of distinct CDR3 sequences, with about 15% appearing a single time and approximately 7.8% taken by the ten largest. This sample's time point: newly diagnosed GD, antithyroid drugs for less than 3 months. From RNA extracted from PBMCs, the TCR library was made. The data also belong to a second study, concerning T cells in Graves' hyperthyroidism and ophthalmopathy.

Material: peripheral blood mononuclear cells (PBMCs), obtained at new diagnosis, from a patient treated with antithyroid drugs. The origin of the receptors is a woman aged 40 to 50 with Graves disease.

This chain links TRBV9 with TRBJ1-2; possibly TRBD1 for D (6 bases). Deletions cut 0 bases from V and 6 bases from J, with 9 bases between. Germline CDR1 SGDLS, CDR2 YYNGEE. The CDR3 loop spans 13 amino acids. The CDR3 DNA reads as TGTGCCAGCAGCGTAGGCAGGGGAGATGGCTACACCTTC. It specifies CASSVGRGDGYTF.

This clonotype was recorded at least ten times. V usage is TRBV12-5 and J usage is TRBJ2-1, with D maybe TRBD1 (5 bases). The CDR3 consists of 14 residues. V lost 2 bases to trimming and J lost 11 bases, with 16 bases between them. The germline CDR1 and CDR2 sequences are LGHNT and FRNRAP. CDR3 DNA sequence: TGTGCTAGTGGTTTGCCTCCACAGGAAAGAAAGCAGTTCTTC. It translates to CASGLPPQERKQFF.

This clonotype occurred many times. V and J are TRBV5-6 and TRBJ1-2; D uncertain. Trimming removed 2 bases at V and 4 bases at J, with 15 bases between. This CDR3 contains 15 residues. Germline CDR1 and CDR2: SGHDT and YYEEEE. The CDR3 region is CASSFYSSWSYGYTF. The CDR3 coding sequence is TGTGCCAGCAGCTTCTACAGCTCGTGGAGCTATGGCTACACCTTC.

This clonotype has a handful of counts. A clone one base away is much larger, so this may be a read error. The chain joins TRBV20-1 to TRBJ2-5; the D call may be TRBD1 or TRBD2 (6 bases each). This CDR3 contains 17 residues. V lost 2 bases and J 1 base, leaving 20 bases between the germline ends. CDR1 DFQATT and CDR2 SNEGSKA come from the germline V gene (reference sequence). The CDR3 DNA is TGCAGTGCTAGACGTGAGGGGGGTTTCCGACCCCAAGAGACCCAGTACTTC. It codes for CSARREGGFRPQETQYF.

This clonotype appeared many times. The V gene is TRBV28, the J gene TRBJ2-7, with 15 bases matching TRBD2. The V and J ends lost 5 bases and 7 bases, in that order; junction bases with no gene match: 9. Germline lookup yields CDR1 MDHEN and CDR2 SYDVKM. The CDR3 runs 16 residues. The CDR3 reads CASSTYDGTSGREQYF. Here the CDR3 DNA reads TGTGCCAGCAGTACATACGATGGGACTAGCGGGAGGGAGCAGTACTTC.

This clonotype was seen ten or more times. With a much larger clone just one base away, this may be a read error. The V call is TRBV2, the J call TRBJ1-2; D not certain. CDR3 length: 15 residues. Per the germline V gene, CDR1 is SNHLY and CDR2 is FYNNEI. The V and J ends lost 11 bases and 2 bases respectively, with 21 bases between them. CDR3 amino acids: CAGSGIKRLNYGYTF. DNA of the CDR3: TGTGCCGGATCAGGAATTAAACGCTTGAACTATGGCTACACCTTC. Full variable domain (rest looked up from reference TRBV2 and TRBJ1-2): EPEVTQTPSHQVTQMGQEVILRCVPISNHLYFYWYRQILGQKVEFLVSFYNNEISEKSEIFDDQFSVERPDGSNFTLKIRSTKLEDSAMYFCAGSGIKRLNYGYTFGSGTRLTVV.

This clonotype was counted a few times. The chain joins TRBV12-5 to TRBJ2-2; no firm D call. Germline loops: CDR1 LGHNT, CDR2 FRNRAP. V was trimmed by 1 base and J by 4 bases, leaving 4 bases between them. This CDR3 region has 13 residues. The CDR3 coding sequence is TGTGCTAGTGGTTTGGATTTCACCGGGGAGCTGTTTTTT. It is translated as CASGLDFTGELFF. Based on the CDR3 plus reference TRBV12-5 and TRBJ2-2, the full variable domain is DARVTQTPRHKVTEMGQEVTMRCQPILGHNTVFWYRQTMMQGLELLAYFRNRAPLDDSGMPKDRFSAEMPDATLATLKIQPSEPRDSAVYFCASGLDFTGELFFGEGSRLTVL.

Many counts were recorded for this clonotype. The chain uses TRBV11-3 and TRBJ2-3; no clear D. The V and J ends lost 3 bases and 5 bases respectively, with 15 bases between them. Germline CDR1 and CDR2: SGHNT and YENEEA. CDR3 length equals 15 residues. CDR3 DNA: TGTGCCAGCAGCTTCCGGCGACCTCCCGTAGATACGCAGTATTTT. Its protein is CASSFRRPPVDTQYF.

V is TRBV12-3 or TRBV12-4 and J is TRBJ1-5; TRBD1 agrees at 9 bases. The CDR3 runs to 17 residues. The V and J ends lost 5 bases and 4 bases, in that order; junction bases with no gene match: 12. The CDR3, as DNA: TGTGCCAGCAGTAAAACCGGGACAGGGTTGTGGAATCAGCCCCAGCATTTT. Protein product: CASSKTGTGLWNQPQHF.

The table lists this clonotype with many counts. The chain is built from TRBV2 and TRBJ2-2; TRBD1 agrees at 7 bases. CDR1 is SNHLY, CDR2 FYNNEI, per germline. The CDR3 consists of 17 residues. V shed 6 bases and J 1 base; nucleotides not matched to a gene: 11. The CDR3: CASRAPTGRLNTGELFF. Written as DNA, the CDR3 is TGTGCCAGCAGGGCTCCGACAGGGAGATTGAACACCGGGGAGCTGTTTTTT.

This clonotype was picked up many times. This chain uses TRBV24-1 with TRBJ2-1; D is undetermined. Germline V gives CDR1 KGHDR, CDR2 SFDVKD. V dropped 3 bases and J dropped 7 bases, with 12 bases sitting between them. The CDR3 sequence is 14 residues long. In nucleotides, the CDR3 is TGTGCCACCAGTGATCCCACCCTGCCAAATGAGCAGTTCTTC. Its translation is CATSDPTLPNEQFF.

This clonotype was seen many times. V gene TRBV10-2 combines with J gene TRBJ1-1, with TRBD1 identical over 8 bases. Per germline, CDR1 WSHSY and CDR2 SAAADI. The V and J ends lost 3 bases and 5 bases, in that order; junction bases with no gene match: 17. The CDR3 spans 18 residues. The CDR3 sequence: CASSETGRGRKTDTEAFF. CDR3 sequence (DNA): TGCGCCAGCAGTGAAACTGGCAGGGGGCGAAAGACTGATACTGAAGCTTTCTTT.

The table lists this clonotype with many counts. This rearrangement joins TRBV5-1 to TRBJ2-3; D perhaps matches TRBD2 (6 bases). Trimming removed 0 bases from V and 5 bases from J, with 13 bases in between. The germline V gene has CDR1 SGHRS and CDR2 YFSETQ. This CDR3 spans 15 amino acids. The CDR3 coding sequence is TGCGCCAGCAGCTTGGATGGGGGGTTTGGAGATACGCAGTATTTT. Amino acids: CASSLDGGFGDTQYF. Drawing the rest from reference TRBV5-1 and TRBJ2-3, the complete variable domain is KAGVTQTPRYLIKTRGQQVTLSCSPISGHRSVSWYQQTPGQGLQFLFEYFSETQRNKGNFPGRFSGRQFSNSRSEMNVSTLELGDSALYLCASSLDGGFGDTQYFGPGTRLTVL.

As for this clonotype: A much bigger clone sits one base away, suggesting this may be a read error. This likely comes from a read error, as the CDR3 has no conserved phenylalanine or tryptophan at its end. The chain uses TRBV11-3 and TRBJ2-1; 12 bases agree with TRBD2. J lost 8 bases, V lost 11 bases, and 7 bases had no gene match. The CDR3 is made up of 13 amino acids. Germline V lookup: CDR1 SGHNT, CDR2 YENEEA. In nucleotides, the CDR3 is TGTGCCTCATTGACTAGCGGGAGCTATGAGCAGTTCCTC. Translated, it gives CASLTSGSYEQFL.

This clonotype was counted at least ten times. The chain uses TRBV28 and TRBJ2-7; TRBD1 matches at 7 bases. Trimming removed 5 bases from V and 4 bases from J; junction bases left unmatched: 8. Germline V gene lookup returns CDR1 MDHEN and CDR2 SYDVKM. CDR3 length: 14 amino acids. The CDR3 bases are TGTGCCAGCAGTCCGACAGGGAGTATTTACGAGCAGTACTTC. Protein product: CASSPTGSIYEQYF. The variable domain in full, completed from reference TRBV28 and TRBJ2-7, reads DVKVTQSSRYLVKRTGEKVFLECVQDMDHENMFWYRQDPGLGLRLIYFSYDVKMKEKGDIPEGYSVSREKKERFSLILESASTNQTSMYLCASSPTGSIYEQYFGPGTRLTVT.

Turning to this clonotype: With a much larger clone just one base away, this may be a read error. The chain has TRBV7-2 and TRBJ2-3; D remains unclear. The CDR3 has 13 residues. Trimming removed 0 bases at V and 6 bases at J, with 7 bases between. Germline values: CDR1 SGHTA, CDR2 FQGNSA. Here the CDR3 reads CTSSLALRDTQYF. The CDR3 DNA is TGTACCAGCAGCTTAGCCCTGAGGGATACGCAGTATTTT.

This clonotype showed up just a few times. The rearrangement links TRBV6-1 to TRBJ2-7; 12 positions match TRBD2. J gave up 2 bases and V 6 bases, and 5 bases lay outside the gene matches. The CDR3 is 15 amino acids. Germline loops: CDR1 MNHNS, CDR2 SASEGT. CDR3 sequence reads: CASRLGLAGTYEQYF. In DNA form, the CDR3 reads TGTGCCAGCAGGTTAGGACTAGCGGGGACCTACGAGCAGTACTTC.

The V gene is TRBV24-1, the J gene TRBJ1-1, with D possibly TRBD1 on 5 matching bases. Deletions cut 0 bases from V and 0 bases from J, with 25 bases between. In germline, CDR1 is KGHDR, CDR2 SFDVKD. CDR3 length: 21 residues. The CDR3 is CATSDLYLPPDGATMNTEAFF. In DNA form, the CDR3 reads TGTGCCACCAGTGATTTGTATCTGCCTCCCGACGGGGCCACAATGAACACTGAAGCTTTCTTT.

This clonotype showed up many times. V is TRBV19 and J is TRBJ2-7, with 7 bases fitting TRBD1. Germline CDR1 reads LNHDA; CDR2 reads SQIVND (reference sequence). This CDR3 is 13 amino acids long. Germline trimming cut 7 bases from V and 4 bases from J; bases unmatched to any gene: 7. CDR3 sequence reads: CASKGQNPYEQYF. In DNA, the CDR3 is TGTGCCAGTAAGGGACAGAACCCGTACGAGCAGTACTTC. Supplemented by reference TRBV19 and TRBJ2-7, the full variable domain reads DGGITQSPKYLFRKEGQNVTLSCEQNLNHDAMYWYRQDPGQGLRLIYYSQIVNDFQKGDIAEGYSVSREKKESFPLTVTSAQKNPTAFYLCASKGQNPYEQYFGPGTRLTVT.

The table lists this clonotype with many counts. The chain joins TRBV2 to TRBJ2-3; 7 bases map to TRBD2. The germline V gene has CDR1 SNHLY and CDR2 FYNNEI. V trimming: 10 bases; J trimming: 2 bases; junction bases outside the gene matches: 15. CDR3 size: 16 residues. The CDR3 region is CATGESGEPPTDTQYF. The DNA for the CDR3 is TGTGCCACCGGGGAGAGCGGGGAGCCCCCCACAGATACGCAGTATTTT.

At least ten counts were recorded for this clonotype. V gene TRBV24-1 combines with J gene TRBJ2-1; no firm D call. CDR3 length equals 11 residues. Germline lookup yields CDR1 KGHDR and CDR2 SFDVKD. The ends were cut back, 5 bases at V and 6 bases at J, with 4 bases in the middle. The CDR3 DNA reads TGTGCCACCAGTGTCTTCAATGAGCAGTTCTTC. It is translated as CATSVFNEQFF.

This clonotype has a handful of counts. The chain couples TRBV9 to TRBJ1-6; D not resolved. The V end was cut by 3 bases, the J end by 7 bases, with 8 bases between. Germline CDR1 and CDR2: SGDLS and YYNGEE. This CDR3 is built from 13 residues. For the CDR3, the DNA is TGTGCCAGCAGCGGCGAAAGAAATTCACCCCTCCACTTT. This translates into CASSGERNSPLHF.

Comment on this clonotype: Given a much more abundant clone one base away, this may be a read error. This chain uses TRBV11-3 with TRBJ2-7; D not certain. This CDR3 contains 14 residues. Germline loops: CDR1 SGHNT, CDR2 YENEEA. The DNA of the CDR3 is TGTGCCAGCAGCTCCATTATCAGCTCCTACGAGCAGTGCTTC. This gives the protein CASSSIISSYEQCF.

Ten or more counts support this clonotype. The CDR3 coding sequence is TGTGCCAGCAGTTCCCCCAGGGAAGCCAAAAACATTCAGTACTTC. Residues: CASSSPREAKNIQYF. The chain combines TRBV28 with TRBJ2-4; D possibly corresponds to TRBD1 (5 bases). The germline gives CDR1 MDHEN, CDR2 SYDVKM. The CDR3 runs to 15 residues. V was cut by 4 bases and J by 0 bases, with 10 bases left in between.

This clonotype was recorded only once. Just one base apart from a much larger clone, this may be a read error. The chain combines TRBV19 with TRBJ2-7, with 9 positions matching TRBD1. The CDR3 covers 14 residues. Germline V gene lookup returns CDR1 LNHDA and CDR2 SQIVND (reference sequence). CDR3 bases: TGTGCCAGTAGTATGGGACAGGGTGCCTACGGGCAGTACTTC. Amino acids: CASSMGQGAYGQYF.

The V gene is TRBV3-1, the J gene TRBJ1-2; tentative D call: TRBD1 (5 bases). CDR1 and CDR2 (germline): LGHDT, YNNKEL (reference sequence). This CDR3 region has 14 residues. V was shortened by 1 base and J by 4 bases, with 10 bases between the two germline ends. CDR3 sequence: CASSQGGAGYGYTF. The CDR3 DNA is TGTGCCAGCAGCCAAGGGGGCGCGGGCTATGGCTACACCTTC. Together with reference TRBV3-1 and TRBJ1-2, the CDR3 gives the full variable domain: DTAVSQTPKYLVTQMGNDKSIKCEQNLGHDTMYWYKQDSKKFLKIMFSYNNKELIINETVPNRFSPKSPDKAHLNLHINSLELGDSAVYFCASSQGGAGYGYTFGSGTRLTVV.

Many counts were recorded for this clonotype. This chain joins TRBV10-3 and TRBJ2-3; TRBD1 might be the D (6 bases). The CDR3 contains 12 residues. V shed 8 bases and J shed 0 bases, with 6 bases lying between them. CDR1 ENHRY and CDR2 SYGVKD come from the germline V gene. The CDR3 spells CAIGQSTDTQYF. CDR3 in DNA: TGTGCCATCGGACAGAGCACAGATACGCAGTATTTT.

This clonotype was counted ten times or more. The gene calls are TRBV2 and TRBJ2-3, with D unresolved. CDR1 is SNHLY and CDR2 is FYNNEI in the germline V gene. The length of the CDR3 is 10 residues. The V end was cut by 7 bases, the J end by 6 bases, with 5 bases between. The CDR3 here is CASIGDTQYF. Here the CDR3 DNA reads TGTGCCAGCATCGGGGATACGCAGTATTTT.